This passage covers 12 T cell receptor beta chains from one sample sequenced in a study of vaccination and CD4 T cells after COVID-19. The study sequenced cultured CD4+ T cell DNA using the Oncomine TCR Beta short-read assay. TCRdb redid the calling of the PCR reads with MiXCR, one entry per CDR3 protein. The repertoire holds roughly 8,900 distinct CDR3 sequences, with roughly a third as singletons. Treatment here: roughly ten-day PBMC culture with coronavirus spike peptide pools or control peptides (ViraFEST assay). Their specific antigens are unknown. Sequencing used cultured CD4+ T cells from blood. Source of these receptors: a human donor with COVID-19.

This clonotype is deemed medium-sized (0.01 to 0.1%). The rearrangement joins TRBV15 to TRBJ1-5; D ambiguous. Germline V gene data show CDR1 as LNHNV and CDR2 as YYDKDF (reference sequence). The CDR3 has 16 amino acids. The V end was cut by 1 base, the J end by 2 bases, with 12 bases between. CDR3 coding DNA: TGTGCCACCAGCAGAGCTGGGAGAGAAGGCAATCAGCCCCAGCATTTT. Its protein is CATSRAGREGNQPQHF.

The V and J genes are TRBV19 and TRBJ1-5; tentative D call: TRBD1 (5 bases). Germline CDR1 is LNHDA and CDR2 is SQIVND (reference sequence). Trimming shortened V by 3 bases and J by 2 bases, and 14 bases separated the two germline ends. The CDR3 covers 16 residues. The CDR3 DNA is TGTGCCAGTAGTATTCGGAGTGCGGGGGGCAATCAGCCCCAGCATTTT. Its translation is CASSIRSAGGNQPQHF.

The chain joins TRBV5-1 to TRBJ1-2, with no clear D. The CDR3 length is 16 residues. Trimming took 1 base from V and 0 from J, leaving 13 bases between them. Germline assignment: CDR1 SGHRS and CDR2 YFSETQ. The CDR3 loop is CASSLLGVEANYGYTF. CDR3 in DNA: TGCGCCAGCAGCTTGTTAGGTGTGGAGGCTAACTATGGCTACACCTTC.

This clonotype came up a few times. The chain employs TRBV10-3 and TRBJ2-3; TRBD2 aligns across 12 bases. The germline CDR1 and CDR2 sequences are ENHRY and SYGVKD. The CDR3 consists of 17 residues. Trimming removed 2 bases from V and 3 bases from J; junction bases left unmatched: 6. CDR3 in amino acids: CAISELAGGPGTDTQYF. Here the CDR3 DNA reads TGTGCCATCAGTGAGCTAGCGGGGGGGCCTGGAACAGATACGCAGTATTTT.

For this clonotype: One end of the junction fails to match germline, which may point to a read error. J is TRBJ1-2 and V is TRBV7-2; D not resolved. CDR3 length equals 14 residues. The V gene's germline CDR1 is SGHTA and CDR2 FQGNSA. The CDR3 DNA sequence: TGTGCCAGCAGCCCTGGTGGGCAGGCCTATAGCTACACCTTC. This codes for CASSPGGQAYSYTF.

The gene calls are TRBV5-1 and TRBJ1-1, with D perhaps matching TRBD1 (5 bases). The CDR3 length is 16 residues. The germline V gene encodes CDR1 SGHRS and CDR2 YFSETQ. V shed 6 bases and J shed 1 base, with 19 bases lying between them. CDR3 sequence (DNA): TGCGCCAGCACCCTGGGGGGGTCAGGATCGAACACTGAAGCTTTCTTT. Amino acid sequence: CASTLGGSGSNTEAFF.

The chain combines TRBV28 with TRBJ2-5; possible D gene TRBD2, 5 bases. V lost 2 bases to trimming and J lost 7 bases, with 17 bases between them. The CDR3 loop spans 15 amino acids. CDR1 is MDHEN, CDR2 SYDVKM, per germline. CDR3 amino acids: CASSLNNWASGTQYF. In nucleotides, the CDR3 is TGTGCCAGCAGTTTAAATAATTGGGCCAGCGGGACCCAGTACTTC. The variable domain in full, completed from reference TRBV28 and TRBJ2-5, reads DVKVTQSSRYLVKRTGEKVFLECVQDMDHENMFWYRQDPGLGLRLIYFSYDVKMKEKGDIPEGYSVSREKKERFSLILESASTNQTSMYLCASSLNNWASGTQYFGPGTRLLVL.

This clonotype was observed a handful of times. J is TRBJ1-1 and V is TRBV15; 7 bases are a match to TRBD1. Germline CDR1 reads LNHNV; CDR2 reads YYDKDF (reference sequence). With 3 bases clipped from V and 7 bases from J, the junction kept 8 bases outside the gene matches. CDR3 length: 14 residues. Here the CDR3 DNA reads TGTGCCACCAGCAGCACTACAGGGGTTTTTGAAGCTTTCTTT. Its protein is CATSSTTGVFEAFF.

The chain recombines TRBV7-2 with TRBJ2-3; TRBD2 matches 7 bases. This CDR3 has 16 residues. J was trimmed by 1 base and V by 6 bases; bases with no gene match: 10. Germline CDR1 is SGHTA and CDR2 is FQGNSA. CDR3 in amino acids: CASRFRKRGGTDTQYF. The CDR3, as DNA: TGTGCCAGCAGGTTCCGCAAGCGGGGCGGCACAGATACGCAGTATTTT.

This chain joins TRBV30 and TRBJ1-1; 8 bases line up with TRBD1. This CDR3 is 14 amino acids long. Germline values: CDR1 GTSNPN, CDR2 SVGIG (reference sequence). Trimming cost V 5 bases and J 8 bases; bases outside gene matches: 13. The CDR3 loop reads CAWAVTRGRAEAFF. In DNA, the CDR3 is TGTGCCTGGGCCGTTACCAGGGGGCGCGCAGAAGCTTTCTTT.

V gene TRBV5-1 combines with J gene TRBJ2-4; TRBD1 matches 8 bases. The junction had 4 bases not matched to a gene; V was cut back by 4 bases and J by 10 bases. This CDR3 comprises 12 residues. Germline CDR1 and CDR2: SGHRS and YFSETQ. CDR3 sequence (DNA): TGCGCCAGCAGCCCGGGACAGGAGATTCAGTACTTC. Translation gives CASSPGQEIQYF.

The chain uses TRBV20-1 and TRBJ2-7, with D tentatively TRBD2 (6 bases). V was clipped by 6 bases and J by 2 bases, with 11 bases between them. The length of the CDR3 is 12 residues. The germline V gene encodes CDR1 DFQATT and CDR2 SNEGSKA (reference sequence). This chain's CDR3 is CSAKGLPYEQYF. The CDR3 bases are TGCAGTGCGAAGGGACTGCCCTACGAGCAGTACTTC.